These T cell receptor beta chains were read from a single sample in a study of response to subunit inactivated influenza vaccine. TCRdb passed the RT-PCR reads through MiXCR, listing each CDR3 protein once. The repertoire has about 780,000 distinct CDR3 sequences, 18% of them found once; the top ten carry around 9.9%. The sequencing used PBMCs from blood, collected 4 to 6 days after vaccination. All receptors come from a man aged 50-60 years who received an inactivated influenza vaccine. Both conserved end residues are part of each CDR3. D genes are given only for firm matches. Expanded clones get a size class; other rows say once, few or many, or leave the size out.

j_call | d_call | clone_size | v_call | cdr3_nt | cdr3_aa
TRBJ2-7 | . | . | TRBV7-2 | TGTGCCAGCAGCTTAGCGCCAGGTCTAGGGGGCTACGAGCAGTACTTC | CASSLAPGLGGYEQYF
TRBJ2-3 | . | . | TRBV12-3/TRBV12-4 | TGTGCCAGCAGTCCCATTGCCCACTCTAGCACAGATACGCAGTATTTT | CASSPIAHSSTDTQYF
TRBJ1-1 | TRBD1 | few | TRBV4-2 | TGTGCCAGCAGCCAGGGACAGGGGGGGAACACTGAAGCTTTCTTT | CASSQGQGGNTEAFF
TRBJ2-7 | . | . | TRBV20-1 | TGCAGTGCTAGATACAACGGGGCTGCCTACGAGCAGTACTTC | CSARYNGAAYEQYF
TRBJ2-7 | TRBD2 | . | TRBV7-2 | TGTGCCAGCAGCTTGTCGGGACTAGCGGTGTACTACGAGCAGTACTTC | CASSLSGLAVYYEQYF
TRBJ2-7 | . | . | TRBV7-2 | TGTGCCAGCAGCCTGGACTGGACCTACGAGCAGTACTTC | CASSLDWTYEQYF
TRBJ1-5 | TRBD1 | . | TRBV6-2/TRBV6-3 | TGTGCCAGCAGTTTTGGGACAGCTCAGCCCCAGCATTTT | CASSFGTAQPQHF
TRBJ2-7 | TRBD1 | few | TRBV5-5 | TGTGCCAGCAGCTTGGTCGGAAGGGACAGAGCCTACGAGCAGTACTTC | CASSLVGRDRAYEQYF
TRBJ1-2 | TRBD1 | few | TRBV10-3 | TGTGCCCATACAGGGGGAAGTAACTATGGCTACACCTTC | CAHTGGSNYGYTF
TRBJ2-7 | . | many | TRBV20-1 | TGCAGTGCTAAAGACCTAGATCCTGTCGACGAGCAGTACTTC | CSAKDLDPVDEQYF
TRBJ2-1 | . | . | TRBV12-3/TRBV12-4 | TGTGCCAGCAGTTCCAACGACAGGTTATCCTACAATGAGCAGTTCTTC | CASSSNDRLSYNEQFF
TRBJ2-5 | TRBD2 | . | TRBV6-1 | TGTGCCAGCAGGTGGGGAGGGAGAAACCAAGAGACCCAGTACTTC | CASRWGGRNQETQYF
TRBJ1-1 | . | few | TRBV6-6 | TGTGCCAGCAGTTACGGGACGGATGAAGCTTTCTTT | CASSYGTDEAFF
TRBJ2-7 | TRBD2 | many | TRBV25-1 | TGTGCCAGCAGGTCCGGGGGGAGCTACGAGCAGTACTTC | CASRSGGSYEQYF
TRBJ2-1 | . | few | TRBV7-2 | TGTGCCAGCAGCGATACAGGGCCTTCCTACAATGAGCAGTTCTTC | CASSDTGPSYNEQFF
TRBJ2-5 | . | few | TRBV6-1 | TGTGCCAGCCACAATGGGCAGGACCAAGAGACCCAGTACTTC | CASHNGQDQETQYF
TRBJ2-5 | . | few | TRBV6-2/TRBV6-3 | TGTGCCAGCAGCCCGTCTGTGGAGACCCAGTACTTC | CASSPSVETQYF
TRBJ2-3 | . | many | TRBV15 | TGTGCCACCAGCAGAGATGGAAGGGACGATACGCAGTATTTT | CATSRDGRDDTQYF
TRBJ1-2 | . | . | TRBV28 | TGTGCCAGCAGTTTGTTCGGTTATGGCTACACCTTC | CASSLFGYGYTF
TRBJ2-2 | . | few | TRBV6-5 | TGTGCCAGCAGTTACTCCCCCGGGACCTACACCGGGGAGCTGTTTTTT | CASSYSPGTYTGELFF
TRBJ2-3 | . | . | TRBV7-6 | TGTGCCAGCAGCTTATTGGCCAGGCCCACAGATACGCAGTATTTT | CASSLLARPTDTQYF
TRBJ2-3 | . | . | TRBV7-2 | TGTGCCAGCAGCTCCCCGGGACTCTCCACAGATACGCAGTATTTT | CASSSPGLSTDTQYF
TRBJ1-6 | . | few | TRBV5-1 | TGCGCCAGCAGCTTGGTCCAGGGGAGGAATTCACCCCTCCACTTT | CASSLVQGRNSPLHF
TRBJ2-3 | TRBD2 | . | TRBV7-9 | TGTGCCAGCATCTTAAACCTAGCGGGAAGCACAGATACGCAGTATTTT | CASILNLAGSTDTQYF
TRBJ2-7 | TRBD2 | . | TRBV5-1 | TGCGCCAGCAGCTTGGCCGGGACTAGCGGAATTTCCTACGAGCAGTACTTC | CASSLAGTSGISYEQYF
TRBJ2-3 | TRBD1 | . | TRBV10-3 | TGTGCCATCAGAATGACAGGGGGCGCAGATACGCAGTATTTT | CAIRMTGGADTQYF
TRBJ2-5 | TRBD2 | . | TRBV24-1 | TGTGCCACCAGTGAGGGTGGACTAGCGGACACCCAAGAGACCCAGTACTTC | CATSEGGLADTQETQYF
TRBJ1-3 | . | many | TRBV20-1 | TGCAGTGCTAGAGAACGGCAGGGACCGCCAAACACCATATATTTT | CSARERQGPPNTIYF
TRBJ2-5 | TRBD1 | many | TRBV6-1 | TGTGCCAGCATGGGACAGATCCAAGAGACCCAGTACTTC | CASMGQIQETQYF
TRBJ2-1 | . | few | TRBV18 | TGTGCCAGCTCAAGGGAAAGCGGGAAGGGGGCCAATGAGCAGTTCTTC | CASSRESGKGANEQFF
TRBJ1-1 | . | few | TRBV6-1 | TGTGCCAGCACCCGACAGGTAGGCACTGAAGCTTTCTTT | CASTRQVGTEAFF
TRBJ1-1 | . | . | TRBV10-3 | TGTGCCACCCGGACGTACATGAACACTGAAGCTTTCTTT | CATRTYMNTEAFF
TRBJ1-5 | . | few | TRBV12-3/TRBV12-4 | TGTGCCAGCAGTTGGGGCCGTAGCAATCAGCCCCAGCATTTT | CASSWGRSNQPQHF